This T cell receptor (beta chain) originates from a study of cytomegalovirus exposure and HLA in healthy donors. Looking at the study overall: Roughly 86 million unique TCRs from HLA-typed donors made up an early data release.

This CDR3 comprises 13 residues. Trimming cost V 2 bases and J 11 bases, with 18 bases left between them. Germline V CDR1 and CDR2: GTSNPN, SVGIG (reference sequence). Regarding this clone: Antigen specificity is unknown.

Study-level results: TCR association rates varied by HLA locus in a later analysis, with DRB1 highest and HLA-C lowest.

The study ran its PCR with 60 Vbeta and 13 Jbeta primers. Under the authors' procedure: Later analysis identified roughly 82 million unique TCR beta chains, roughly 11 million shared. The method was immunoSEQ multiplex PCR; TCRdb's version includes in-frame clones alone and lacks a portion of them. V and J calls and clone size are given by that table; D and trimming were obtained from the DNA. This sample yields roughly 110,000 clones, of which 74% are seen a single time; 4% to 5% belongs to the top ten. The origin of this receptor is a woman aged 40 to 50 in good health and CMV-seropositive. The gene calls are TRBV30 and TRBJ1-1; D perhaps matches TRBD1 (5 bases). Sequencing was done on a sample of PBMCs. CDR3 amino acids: CAWSRGEGSRAFF. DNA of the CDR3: TGTGCCTGGAGTAGAGGGGAGGGTTCTCGGGCTTTCTTT. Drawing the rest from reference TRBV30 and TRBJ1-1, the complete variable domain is SQTIHQWPATLVQPVGSPLSLECTVEGTSNPNLYWYRQAAGRGLQLLFYSVGIGQISSEVPQNLSASRPQDRQFILSSKKLLLSDSGFYLCAWSRGEGSRAFFGQGTRLTVV.